This T cell receptor beta chain is drawn from a study of regulatory T cells in long-lasting Graves disease. There are many counts of this clonotype. The antigen remains unidentified. The V gene's germline CDR1 is LGHDT and CDR2 YNNKEL (reference sequence). The V gene lost 6 bases and the J gene lost 4 bases, with 15 bases spanning the gap. The CDR3 sequence is 14 residues long. Regarding time point: newly diagnosed GD, antithyroid drugs for less than 3 months. The TCR library was made from RNA that had been extracted from PBMCs in TRIzol. The TCR beta library used iRepertoire HTBI primers with Arm-PCR amplification of CDR3. TCRdb recomputed calls from the multiplex PCR reads with MiXCR, one row per CDR3 protein. The repertoire holds a few hundred thousand distinct CDR3 sequences, approximately 13% seen once, with about 9.1% in the top ten. Study-level findings and limits: Patients with persistent disease shared 2,900 or so public clonotypes, outpacing the roughly 870 shared by new patients.

The same data also contributed to another study, on T cells in Graves' hyperthyroidism and ophthalmopathy.

This sequence was found in a man aged 30-40 years with Graves disease. Material: peripheral blood mononuclear cells (PBMCs), obtained at new diagnosis, from a patient treated with antithyroid drugs. The chain has TRBV3-1 and TRBJ1-1, with a tentative D call TRBD1 (5 bases). In nucleotides, the CDR3 is TGTGCCAGCAGTCCGGTTGGGGGGAGCACTGAAGCTTTCTTT. Protein: CASSPVGGSTEAFF.